Listed here are 26 T cell receptor beta chains from one sample, sequenced in a study of glioma-infiltrating T cells. The iRepertoire nested amplicon-rescue multiplex PCR amplified TCR alpha and beta CDR3s from RNA. TCRdb reprocessed the multiplex PCR reads via MiXCR and lists one record per CDR3 protein. The repertoire holds 3,000 to 3,500 distinct CDR3 sequences, with 65% to 90% as singletons. The sample consisted of glioma tissue, nonneoplastic brain tissue, or PBMCs (not recorded which). Source of these receptors: a human donor with low-grade glioma or glioblastoma, undergoing nonglioma brain surgery, or in good health (not recorded which).

Turning to this clonotype: This beta chain is off target for a library built for alpha chains, so its abundance means little. The chain combines TRBV27 with TRBJ1-5, with D hard to call. Per the germline V gene, CDR1 is MNHEY and CDR2 is SMNVEV (reference sequence). The CDR3 runs 13 residues. V lost 4 bases and J 0 bases, leaving 4 bases between the germline ends. The CDR3 is CASSSNSNQPQHF. The CDR3, as DNA: TGTGCCAGCAGTTCGAATAGCAATCAGCCCCAGCATTTT.

This clonotype was seen only once. The size of this beta chain means little, since it is a stray read in a library made for alpha chains. The V gene is TRBV20-1, the J gene TRBJ1-1; maybe TRBD1 (5 bases). The V and J ends lost 0 bases and 1 base respectively, with 6 bases between them. CDR3 length equals 13 residues. The germline V gene encodes CDR1 DFQATT and CDR2 SNEGSKA (reference sequence). In DNA, the CDR3 is TGCAGTGCTAGAGAGAGGGGGAACACTGAAGCTTTCTTT. Protein sequence: CSARERGNTEAFF.

About this clonotype itself: This beta chain was picked up by a library intended for alpha chains and is off target, so its count carries little meaning. This rearrangement joins TRBV6-1 to TRBJ1-2, with D uncertain. Germline V lookup: CDR1 MNHNS, CDR2 SASEGT. The germline V and J ends were trimmed by 4 bases and 7 bases, with 7 bases remaining between them. CDR3 size: 11 residues. The CDR3 region has the DNA TGTGCCAGCAGTGGGGGAGGTGGCTACACCTTC. Amino acids: CASSGGGGYTF.

Points on this clonotype: A library made for alpha chains picked up this beta chain off target, so its size means little. The chain uses TRBV6-2 or TRBV6-3 and TRBJ2-7, with 8 bases matching TRBD2. Germline trimming cut 6 bases from V and 4 bases from J; bases unmatched to any gene: 11. This CDR3 spans 15 amino acids. Germline CDR1 is MNHEY and CDR2 is SVGEGT. DNA of the CDR3: TGTGCCAGCAGGGACCCCGGGACTAGTTCTTACGAGCAGTACTTC. Its translation is CASRDPGTSSYEQYF.

Of note for this clonotype: Found in a library prepared for alpha chains, this beta chain is an off-target read, and its abundance has little meaning. The chain uses TRBV27 and TRBJ2-7; the match to TRBD2 covers 7 bases. The CDR3 contains 13 residues. Germline assignment: CDR1 MNHEY and CDR2 SMNVEV (reference sequence). Trimming took 6 bases from V and 3 from J; bases not matched to a gene: 5. The DNA of the CDR3 is TGTGCCAGCAGAGGAGCGGGATACTACGAGCAGTACTTC. Translation gives CASRGAGYYEQYF.

The table lists this clonotype with a count of one. This beta chain turned up in a library designed for alpha chains; as an off-target read, its abundance says little. The genes are TRBV6-6 and TRBJ2-2; D is uncertain. Trimming took 11 bases from V and 1 from J, leaving 11 bases between them. Germline V CDR1 and CDR2: MNHNY, SVGAGI (reference sequence). The CDR3 has 13 residues. The CDR3 nucleotides read TGTGCCGCCAAACTTCAGAACACCGGGGAGCTGTTTTTT. Translating it yields CAAKLQNTGELFF.

With respect to this clonotype: The size of this beta chain means little, since it is a stray read in a library made for alpha chains. V gene TRBV19 combines with J gene TRBJ1-5; perhaps TRBD1 as D (5 bases). This CDR3 has 15 amino acids. Trimming shortened V by 5 bases and J by 0 bases, and 11 bases separated the two germline ends. The V gene's germline CDR1 is LNHDA and CDR2 SQIVND (reference sequence). The CDR3 DNA reads TGTGCCAGTAGTCCCCAGGGTTATAGCAATCAGCCCCAGCATTTT. Residues: CASSPQGYSNQPQHF. Full variable domain (rest looked up from reference TRBV19 and TRBJ1-5): DGGITQSPKYLFRKEGQNVTLSCEQNLNHDAMYWYRQDPGQGLRLIYYSQIVNDFQKGDIAEGYSVSREKKESFPLTVTSAQKNPTAFYLCASSPQGYSNQPQHFGDGTRLSIL.

Details on this clonotype: This beta chain appears as a stray read in a library generated for alpha chains; its size is not informative. This chain joins TRBV7-9 and TRBJ2-3; the D gene could be TRBD1 or TRBD2 (5 bases each). Between the trimmed V and J ends, which lost 4 bases and 6 bases, there was a span of 14 bases. The CDR3 has 14 residues. CDR1 SEHNR and CDR2 FQNEAQ come from the germline V gene (reference sequence). CDR3 residues: CASSWSLGADTQYF. The DNA for the CDR3 is TGTGCCAGCAGCTGGTCTCTCGGGGCGGATACGCAGTATTTT.

This clonotype has a single count. Since it is a stray read in a library aimed at alpha chains, this beta chain has a size that is not meaningful. The chain uses TRBV14 and TRBJ2-2, with D uncertain. The CDR3 contains 12 residues. V was clipped by 1 base and J by 7 bases, with 4 bases between them. Germline V gene data show CDR1 as SGHDN and CDR2 as FVKESK. For the CDR3, the DNA is TGTGCCAGCAGCCAAGGACTCGGGGAGCTGTTTTTT. Translating gives CASSQGLGELFF.

Worth noting for this clonotype: This beta chain is an off-target read within a library intended for alpha chains, so its frequency means little. The rearrangement uses TRBV19 and TRBJ1-1, with D unclear. Trimming shortened V by 3 bases and J by 0 bases, and 8 bases separated the two germline ends. This CDR3 is 14 amino acids long. The germline V gene encodes CDR1 LNHDA and CDR2 SQIVND (reference sequence). The CDR3 is CASSIDAMNTEAFF. The CDR3 bases are TGTGCCAGTAGTATCGATGCCATGAACACTGAAGCTTTCTTT.

On this clonotype itself: Since the library was made to target alpha chains, this beta chain is a stray read and its abundance is not meaningful. V is TRBV20-1 and J is TRBJ1-1, with D perhaps matching TRBD1 (5 bases). CDR3 length: 15 amino acids. V gave up 3 bases and J gave up 0 bases, with 14 bases separating them. Germline V gives CDR1 DFQATT, CDR2 SNEGSKA (reference sequence). The CDR3 sequence: CSASRGAGMNTEAFF. The CDR3 DNA is TGCAGTGCTAGTCGTGGGGCCGGTATGAACACTGAAGCTTTCTTT.

Remarks on this clonotype: A library made for alpha chains picked up this beta chain off target, so its size means little. The genes are TRBV6-1 and TRBJ2-7, with D possibly being TRBD1 (6 bases). V was clipped by 9 bases and J by 1 base, with 19 bases between them. This CDR3 has 15 residues. The germline V gene has CDR1 MNHNS and CDR2 SASEGT. This CDR3 reads CASSTTLQGSYEQYF. In DNA form, the CDR3 reads TGTGCCAGTAGTACTACACTACAGGGTTCCTACGAGCAGTACTTC.

Regarding this clonotype: For a library built for alpha chains, this beta chain is a stray read; little rests on its size. This chain uses TRBV6-1 with TRBJ2-3, with TRBD2 matching over 9 bases. The V gene end was trimmed by 6 bases and the J gene end by 4 bases; junction bases not matched to a gene: 14. CDR3 length: 17 residues. Germline V gives CDR1 MNHNS, CDR2 SASEGT. CDR3 DNA sequence: TGTGCCAGCAGGATACCATCTAGCGGGACGGGTCCAGATACGCAGTATTTT. Protein product: CASRIPSSGTGPDTQYF.

Concerning this clonotype itself: Found in a library prepared for alpha chains, this beta chain is an off-target read, and its abundance has little meaning. The chain links TRBV28 to TRBJ1-1, with unresolved D. The V end was cut by 5 bases, the J end by 11 bases, with 15 bases between. The CDR3 runs 12 residues. The V gene's germline CDR1 is MDHEN and CDR2 SYDVKM. The CDR3: CASSTPPEPAFF. As DNA, the CDR3 is TGTGCCAGCAGTACCCCGCCCGAACCTGCTTTCTTT.

In the case of this clonotype: A library prepared for alpha chains yielded this beta chain as an off-target read; its size is of little meaning. The J gene is TRBJ1-1, the V gene TRBV7-2; no reliable D call. The CDR3 is 15 amino acids. V dropped 1 base and J dropped 0 bases, with 9 bases sitting between them. Germline V lookup: CDR1 SGHTA, CDR2 FQGNSA. Here the CDR3 reads CASSLGSGMNTEAFF. CDR3 bases: TGTGCCAGCAGCTTAGGCAGCGGCATGAACACTGAAGCTTTCTTT.

With respect to this clonotype: This beta chain was picked up by a library intended for alpha chains and is off target, so its count carries little meaning. The chain couples TRBV28 to TRBJ1-1; TRBD1 is a possible D gene (5 bases). The germline V and J ends were trimmed by 6 bases and 6 bases, with 8 bases remaining between them. Per the germline V gene, CDR1 is MDHEN and CDR2 is SYDVKM. The CDR3 totals 11 residues. The CDR3 DNA follows: TGTGCCAGCAGGAGGGGTGCTGAAGCTTTCTTT. Its translation is CASRRGAEAFF.

In the case of this clonotype: This beta chain came through as a stray read in a library set up for alpha chains, and its size says little. The chain is built from TRBV19 and TRBJ2-1; the match to TRBD2 covers 12 bases. The CDR3 extends over 16 amino acids. CDR1 and CDR2 (germline): LNHDA, SQIVND (reference sequence). Germline trimming cut 5 bases from V and 7 bases from J; bases unmatched to any gene: 9. The CDR3 sequence: CASSVSSGGAENEQFF. The CDR3 DNA sequence: TGTGCCAGTAGTGTCTCTAGCGGGGGGGCCGAGAATGAGCAGTTCTTC.

Note on this clonotype: Since the library was made to target alpha chains, this beta chain is a stray read and its abundance is not meaningful. The chain joins TRBV4-1 to TRBJ1-2; D uncertain. CDR3 length: 15 residues. V lost 4 bases to trimming and J lost 9 bases, with 21 bases between them. In germline, CDR1 is MGHRA, CDR2 YSYEKL. CDR3 protein: CASSPESFPNYCYTF. In DNA, the CDR3 is TGCGCCAGCAGCCCAGAGTCTTTCCCTAACTACTGCTACACCTTC.

A word on this clonotype: The library was prepared for alpha chains; this beta chain is a stray read, so its frequency means little. The rearrangement links TRBV18 to TRBJ1-1, with 7 bases matching TRBD1. CDR3 length: 14 residues. Germline-derived CDR1 and CDR2 are KGHSH and LQKENI. The J segment lost 4 bases and the V segment lost 3 bases, leaving 5 bases of the junction unmatched. The CDR3 sequence is CASSPGQRGTEAFF. The CDR3 DNA reads TGTGCCAGCTCACCGGGACAGAGAGGCACTGAAGCTTTCTTT. The entire variable domain, with the rest obtained from reference TRBV18 and TRBJ1-1, is as follows: NAGVMQNPRHLVRRRGQEARLRCSPMKGHSHVYWYRQLPEEGLKFMVYLQKENIIDESGMPKERFSAEFPKEGPSILRIQQVVRGDSAAYFCASSPGQRGTEAFFGQGTRLTVV.

Turning to this clonotype: Found in a library prepared for alpha chains, this beta chain is an off-target read, and its abundance has little meaning. V is TRBV28 and J is TRBJ2-1, with TRBD2 as a possible D gene (6 bases). CDR1 and CDR2 from the germline V gene are MDHEN and SYDVKM. Trimming cost V 4 bases and J 4 bases, with 17 bases left between them. The CDR3 runs to 16 residues. The DNA for the CDR3 is TGTGCCAGCAGTTACTCGGCGCAGGGAGGATACAATGAGCAGTTCTTC. Amino acids: CASSYSAQGGYNEQFF.

As regards this clonotype: The size of this beta chain means little, since it is a stray read in a library made for alpha chains. The chain joins TRBV20-1 to TRBJ2-7; the match to TRBD2 covers 9 bases. The CDR3 runs 12 residues. Trimming at V came to 6 bases and at J to 2 bases, leaving 2 bases not matched to a gene. CDR1 is DFQATT and CDR2 is SNEGSKA in the germline V gene (reference sequence). CDR3 residues: CSATSGPYEQYF. Written as DNA, the CDR3 is TGCAGTGCGACTAGCGGTCCCTACGAGCAGTACTTC.

This clonotype turned up a few times. For a library built for alpha chains, this beta chain is a stray read; little rests on its size. V and J are TRBV6-5 and TRBJ2-1; 8 nucleotides agree with TRBD2. The length of the CDR3 is 15 residues. Germline CDR1 and CDR2: MNHEY and SVGAGI. V lost 6 bases to trimming and J lost 9 bases; unmatched junction nucleotides: 13. CDR3 sequence: CASSQISGAGSEQFF. CDR3 bases: TGTGCCAGCAGCCAAATTAGCGGGGCGGGGAGTGAGCAGTTCTTC.

Comments on this clonotype: The library was built for alpha chains, so this beta chain is an off-target read and its size means little. The chain links TRBV28 to TRBJ2-2, with D perhaps being TRBD1 or TRBD2 (5 bases each). V was trimmed by 3 bases and J by 6 bases, leaving 11 bases between them. The CDR3 spans 14 residues. CDR1 is MDHEN and CDR2 is SYDVKM in the germline V gene. The CDR3 DNA sequence: TGTGCCAGCAGTTTCTGGGGGTTGGCCGGGGAGCTGTTTTTT. Amino acid sequence: CASSFWGLAGELFF.

Points on this clonotype: Because this beta chain is a stray read in a library intended to capture alpha chains, its abundance should not be given much weight. Here the CDR3 DNA reads TGCAGTGCTAGAGATGTTCCAGGACCGAACACTGAAGCTTTCTTT. Residues: CSARDVPGPNTEAFF. The chain joins TRBV20-1 to TRBJ1-1; D is undetermined. V was trimmed by 0 bases and J by 1 base, leaving 12 bases between them. This CDR3 contains 15 residues. Germline values: CDR1 DFQATT, CDR2 SNEGSKA (reference sequence).

This clonotype ranks as large. This beta chain was picked up by a library intended for alpha chains and is off target, so its count carries little meaning. The rearrangement uses TRBV18 and TRBJ2-1, with TRBD1 matching over 9 bases. CDR3 length equals 16 residues. From germline, CDR1 is KGHSH and CDR2 LQKENI. V dropped 0 bases and J dropped 4; count of bases not matched to a gene: 4. The CDR3, as DNA: TGTGCCAGCTCACCACCGGACAGGGGCCTTTACAATGAGCAGTTCTTC. This codes for CASSPPDRGLYNEQFF.

This clonotype was observed a single time. Little can be read into the size of this beta chain, an off-target read in a library designed for alpha chains. The J gene is TRBJ2-3, the V gene TRBV25-1; 10 bases match TRBD1. Trimming removed 4 bases from V and 5 bases from J; junction bases left unmatched: 6. The CDR3 extends over 15 amino acids. Germline V CDR1 and CDR2: MGHDK, SYGVNS. The CDR3 DNA follows: TGTGCCAGCAGTGTAGGACAGGGGGGCCGAGATACGCAGTATTTT. Translation gives CASSVGQGGRDTQYF.